The 3 T cell receptor beta chains presented below share a single source sample, sequenced in a study of T cell changes during pregnancy in multiple sclerosis (dated by TCRdb to between 2018 and 2021). Library creation used the immunoSEQ multiplex PCR assay. TCRdb limited this immuneACCESS table to in-frame rearrangements with V and J called. A share of clones is missing; checked studies link under half to unresolved V genes, and the rest is unexplained. The sample table shows tens of thousands of clones, and roughly 94% are seen once. The ten largest account for approximately 1.5% of the sample. Sequences were derived from peripheral blood, sampled before pregnancy. All receptors derive from a female donor with multiple sclerosis, enrolled in a pregnancy study.

This clone was seen just once. The V and J genes are TRBV7-2 and TRBJ2-7, with 8 positions matching TRBD1. CDR3 size: 14 residues. CDR1 SGHTA and CDR2 FQGNSA come from the germline V gene. Losses at the gene ends were 6 bases for V and 3 bases for J; bases not matched to a gene: 7. This CDR3 reads CASRRTGRDYEQYF. The CDR3 region has the DNA TGTGCCAGCAGACGGACAGGGAGAGACTACGAGCAGTACTTC.

CDR3 sequence (DNA): TGTGCCAGCAGCTTAGTCCGACTAGCGGGGTCGCGGGGCAATGAGCAGTTCTTC. Translation: CASSLVRLAGSRGNEQFF. The rearrangement links TRBV13 to TRBJ2-1, with 11 bases identical to TRBD2. V gave up 1 base and J gave up 6 bases; unmatched junction bases: 11. The CDR3 is 18 amino acids. From germline, CDR1 is PRHDT and CDR2 FYEKMQ (reference sequence).

The chain recombines TRBV12-5 with TRBJ1-1; no definite D call. Germline V CDR1 and CDR2: LGHNT, FRNRAP. V gave up 2 bases and J gave up 5 bases, with 9 bases separating them. The CDR3 is 13 residues long. CDR3 coding DNA: TGTGCTAGTGGTTTGTACGGCGGAACTGAAGCTTTCTTT. Its protein product is CASGLYGGTEAFF.